The source of this T cell receptor (beta chain) is a study of blood T cells in healthy people across ages. This clonotype was recorded a few times. Its antigen is unidentified. PCR was performed a second time for roughly 7 to 12 cycles using a sample-barcoded 5' primer and a J-beta primer mix. TCRdb re-derived calls from the 5' RACE reads in MiXCR, one entry per CDR3 protein. The repertoire includes approximately 850,000 distinct CDR3 sequences, around 43% of them detected once, and roughly 18% sits in the top ten. Findings of the study overall: No conclusive comparison of naive versus antigen-experienced cells was possible with unsorted PBMCs.

With 2 bases removed from V and 1 base from J, the gap between germline ends came to 12 bases. From germline, CDR1 is MNHNY and CDR2 SVGAGI (reference sequence). The CDR3 is 15 amino acids. The chain uses TRBV6-6 and TRBJ2-7; no definite D call. Source material: blood. The TCR was taken from a man aged 60-69 years in good health. The CDR3 reads CASSYTEDGSYEQYF. In DNA form, the CDR3 reads TGTGCCAGCAGTTACACCGAGGACGGTTCCTACGAGCAGTACTTC.